This T cell receptor beta chain was found in a study of radiotherapy plus CTLA-4 blockade in lung cancer. At the level of the study: Among all patients, roughly 19% showed objective responses, while 30% to 35% had disease control.

Germline V lookup: CDR1 KGHSH, CDR2 LQKENI. The CDR3 length is 15 residues. V dropped 3 bases and J dropped 2 bases, with 13 bases sitting between them. The protocol was immunoSEQ multiplex PCR, while the TCRdb copy is restricted to in-frame clones and leaves out a portion. Of about 87,000 clones listed, more than 85% were seen once; the top ten hold approximately 15%. The material sequenced was peripheral blood, taken from a patient treated with radiotherapy plus ipilimumab. The clonotype comes from a human donor with non-small cell lung cancer that progressed on radiotherapy plus ipilimumab. The chain joins TRBV18 to TRBJ1-2; D might be TRBD1 (5 bases). The CDR3 sequence: CASSPGPDLNYGYTF. CDR3 nucleotide sequence: TGTGCCAGCTCACCGGGACCCGACTTAAACTATGGCTACACCTTC.